Listed below are T cell receptor beta chains from one sample, sequenced in a study of blood T cell repertoires in COVID-19. The method was immunoSEQ multiplex PCR; TCRdb's version includes in-frame clones alone and lacks a portion of them. The sample lists 100,000 to 150,000 clones; around three quarters were seen once. Sequencing was done on a sample of peripheral blood. These receptors were obtained from a man aged 35 to 55 with active or convalescent COVID-19. The CDR3 runs from the conserved cysteine through the conserved F or W. A row's size may be missing; if present it is once, few, many or a size class.

V gene,J gene,clone size,CDR3 protein
TRBV11-2,TRBJ2-1,NA,CASSLGLAEYNEQFF
TRBV5-4,TRBJ2-2,NA,CARSGEGGRTGELFF
TRBV11-1,TRBJ1-1,NA,CASSLVGGTEAFF
TRBV5-1,TRBJ2-1,NA,CASSLVLAGGYEQFF
TRBV6-5,TRBJ2-3,NA,CASSSPADTQYF
TRBV5-4,TRBJ2-1,NA,CASSADREYNEQFF
TRBV6-1,TRBJ1-2,NA,CASSDPGRSGYGYTF
TRBV4-1,TRBJ2-1,NA,CASSPRPPYNEQFF
TRBV11-2,TRBJ2-2,NA,CASSLGARATGELFF
TRBV18,TRBJ2-1,NA,CASSPVKGNEQFF
TRBV4-1,TRBJ1-1,once,CASSQGAGGLPEAFF
TRBV5-1,TRBJ2-2,NA,CASSFSPSGGSGTGELFF
TRBV27,TRBJ1-6,NA,CASSSPLSSSYNSPLHF
TRBV7-2,TRBJ2-3,NA,CASSTRGQEVRDTQYF
TRBV11-3,TRBJ2-2,NA,CASSLEKWGLPNTGELFF
TRBV4-2,TRBJ1-1,NA,CASSQDGKPTGGSTEAFF
TRBV18,TRBJ1-2,NA,CASSPPGRDGYTF
TRBV24-1,TRBJ2-1,NA,CATSDLPTSGRDEQFF
TRBV6-2/TRBV6-3,TRBJ1-5,NA,CASSPQGRGNQPQHF
TRBV19,TRBJ2-1,once,CASSIGLVYNEQFF
TRBV30,TRBJ1-2,NA,CAGDGVPSGYTF
TRBV6-4,TRBJ2-3,NA,CASSISGTDTQYF
TRBV7-9,TRBJ1-6,NA,CASSSSGTGISSYNSPLHF